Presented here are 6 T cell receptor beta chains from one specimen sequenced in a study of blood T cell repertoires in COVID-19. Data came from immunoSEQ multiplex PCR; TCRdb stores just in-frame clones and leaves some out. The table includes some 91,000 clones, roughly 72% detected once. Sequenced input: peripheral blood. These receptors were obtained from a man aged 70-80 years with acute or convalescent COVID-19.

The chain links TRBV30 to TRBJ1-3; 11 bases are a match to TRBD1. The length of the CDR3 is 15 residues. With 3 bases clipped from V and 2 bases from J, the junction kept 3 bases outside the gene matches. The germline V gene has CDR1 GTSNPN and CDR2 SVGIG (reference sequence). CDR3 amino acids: CAWSPGQGAGNTIYF. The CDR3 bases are TGTGCCTGGAGCCCGGGACAGGGGGCTGGAAACACCATATATTTT.

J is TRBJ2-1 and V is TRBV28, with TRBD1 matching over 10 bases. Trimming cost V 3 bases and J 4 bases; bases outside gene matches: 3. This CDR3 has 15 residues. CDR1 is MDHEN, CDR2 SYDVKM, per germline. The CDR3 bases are TGTGCCAGCAGTTTGACAGGGGGCTTGTACAATGAGCAGTTCTTC. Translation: CASSLTGGLYNEQFF.

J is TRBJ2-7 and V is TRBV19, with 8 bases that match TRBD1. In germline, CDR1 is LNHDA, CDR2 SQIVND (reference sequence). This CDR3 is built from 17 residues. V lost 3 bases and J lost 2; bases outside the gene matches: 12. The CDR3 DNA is TGTGCCAGTAGTATTCACCTTCCGGGACAGGTACCCTACGAGCAGTACTTC. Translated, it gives CASSIHLPGQVPYEQYF.

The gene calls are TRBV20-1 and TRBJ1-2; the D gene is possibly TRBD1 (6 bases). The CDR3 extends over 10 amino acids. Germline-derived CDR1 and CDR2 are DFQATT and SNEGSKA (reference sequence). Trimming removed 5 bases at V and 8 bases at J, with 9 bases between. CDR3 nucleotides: TGCAGTGCTCACAGGGACGGCTACACCTTC. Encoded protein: CSAHRDGYTF.

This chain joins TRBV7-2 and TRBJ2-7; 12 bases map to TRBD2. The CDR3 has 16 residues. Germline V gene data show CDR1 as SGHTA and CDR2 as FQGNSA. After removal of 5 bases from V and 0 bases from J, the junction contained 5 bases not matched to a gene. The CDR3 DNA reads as TGTGCCAGCAGCACTTCGACTAGCGGGAGCTCCTACGAGCAGTACTTC. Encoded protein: CASSTSTSGSSYEQYF.

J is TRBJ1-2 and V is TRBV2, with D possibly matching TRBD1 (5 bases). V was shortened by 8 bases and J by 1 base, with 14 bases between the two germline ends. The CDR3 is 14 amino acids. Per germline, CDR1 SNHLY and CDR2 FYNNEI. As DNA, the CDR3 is TGTGCCAGCGCAAGGGGTATAGTTAACTATGGCTACACCTTC. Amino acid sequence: CASARGIVNYGYTF.